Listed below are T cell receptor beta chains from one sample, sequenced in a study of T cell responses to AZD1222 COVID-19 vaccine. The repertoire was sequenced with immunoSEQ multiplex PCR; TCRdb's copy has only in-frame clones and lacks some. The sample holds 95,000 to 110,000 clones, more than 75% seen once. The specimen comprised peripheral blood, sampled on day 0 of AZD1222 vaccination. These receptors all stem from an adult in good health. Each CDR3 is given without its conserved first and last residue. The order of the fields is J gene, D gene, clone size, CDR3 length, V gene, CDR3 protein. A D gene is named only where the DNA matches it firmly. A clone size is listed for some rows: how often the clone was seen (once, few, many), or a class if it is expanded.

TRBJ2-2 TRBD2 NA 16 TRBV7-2 ASSRTSGGTLNTGELF
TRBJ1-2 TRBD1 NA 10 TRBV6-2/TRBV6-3 ASSTGAGGYT
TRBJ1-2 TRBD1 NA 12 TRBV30 AWSVRSGTGGYT
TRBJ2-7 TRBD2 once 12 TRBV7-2 ASSERGLSYEQY
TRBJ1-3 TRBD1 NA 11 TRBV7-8 ASSLTGAPAIY
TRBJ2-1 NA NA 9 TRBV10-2 ASKGVYEQF
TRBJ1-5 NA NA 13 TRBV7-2 ASSLGVSTGQPQH
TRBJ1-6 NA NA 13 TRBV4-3 ASSQKRSGNSPLH
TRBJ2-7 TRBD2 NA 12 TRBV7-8 ASSLGAGRDEQY
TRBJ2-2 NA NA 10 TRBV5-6 ASLSGSGELF
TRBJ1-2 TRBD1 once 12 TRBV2 ASSYRGQNYGYT
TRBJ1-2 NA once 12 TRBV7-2 ASSLSAGLRGYT
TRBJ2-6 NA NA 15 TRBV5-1 ASSLTGFPAGANVLT
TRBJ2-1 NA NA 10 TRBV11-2 ASSLDRDEQF